The next 21 T cell receptor beta chains were all read from a single sample in a study of vaccination and CD4 T cells after COVID-19. The Oncomine TCR Beta short-read assay was what sequenced the DNA obtained from cultured CD4+ T cells. TCRdb reprocessed the PCR reads with MiXCR, giving one entry per CDR3 protein. This sample has around 19,000 distinct CDR3 sequences, with around 50% found just once. Treatment indicated: approximately 9-day PBMC culture with coronavirus spike peptide pools or control peptides (ViraFEST assay). These TCRs' antigens remain unknown. What was sequenced was CD4+ T cells from blood, cultured in vitro. The receptors here all came from a human donor who had recovered from COVID-19.

This chain uses TRBV27 with TRBJ1-1, with 8 bases identical to TRBD1. The CDR3 has 15 amino acids. Germline values: CDR1 MNHEY, CDR2 SMNVEV (reference sequence). V dropped 5 bases and J dropped 5; count of bases not matched to a gene: 10. Here the CDR3 reads CASSPTGQGITEAFF. CDR3 in DNA: TGTGCCAGCAGTCCCACCGGACAGGGAATAACTGAAGCTTTCTTT.

This chain uses TRBV27 with TRBJ2-7; D call uncertain. The CDR3 contains 11 residues. V lost 4 bases and J lost 3, with 4 bases in between. Per the germline V gene, CDR1 is MNHEY and CDR2 is SMNVEV (reference sequence). The DNA for the CDR3 is TGTGCCAGCAGTTACCTCTACGAGCAGTACTTC. Its protein product is CASSYLYEQYF.

This chain connects TRBV20-1 to TRBJ2-7; either TRBD1 or TRBD2 may supply D (5 bases each). The CDR3 is 14 residues long. CDR1 and CDR2 from the germline V gene are DFQATT and SNEGSKA (reference sequence). CDR3 DNA: TGCAGCGATGTGTGGGACGGAAGCTCCTACGAGCAGTACTTC. The encoded protein is CSDVWDGSSYEQYF.

The V call is TRBV20-1, the J call TRBJ1-5, with 8 bases lining up with TRBD1. The V gene's germline CDR1 is DFQATT and CDR2 SNEGSKA (reference sequence). V was clipped by 3 bases and J by 0 bases; unmatched bases: 4. There are 15 residues in the CDR3. The CDR3 nucleotides are TGCAGTGCTAGCCCCCAGGGGGCTAGCAATCAGCCCCAGCATTTT. Amino acid sequence: CSASPQGASNQPQHF.

In its sample, this clonotype was seen once. The V and J genes are TRBV7-9 and TRBJ2-5; 11 bases agree with TRBD2. Per germline, CDR1 SEHNR and CDR2 FQNEAQ (reference sequence). The CDR3 sequence is 17 residues long. With 4 bases clipped from V and 5 bases from J, the junction kept 12 bases outside the gene matches. The CDR3 DNA reads as TGTGCCAGCAGCTCCTTAGCGGGGGGGCCGGTCCTTGAGACCCAGTACTTC. Its protein product is CASSSLAGGPVLETQYF.

The chain carries TRBV5-8 and TRBJ2-4; no definite D call. CDR1 and CDR2 (germline): SGHTS, YDEGEE. The V end was cut by 5 bases, the J end by 6 bases, with 9 bases between. The CDR3 is 12 amino acids. The CDR3 nucleotides are TGTGCCAGCAGACAAAGTTCAAACATTCAGTACTTC. Its translation is CASRQSSNIQYF.

The chain combines TRBV11-1 with TRBJ1-2; D is ambiguous. Germline V gives CDR1 SGHAT, CDR2 FQDESV (reference sequence). CDR3 length: 14 residues. V was shortened by 5 bases and J by 0 bases, with 10 bases between the two germline ends. Here the CDR3 reads CASSPAGTNYGYTF. DNA for the CDR3: TGTGCCAGCAGCCCCGCCGGGACTAACTATGGCTACACCTTC.

This chain joins TRBV20-1 and TRBJ1-5; D is uncertain. The CDR3 is 12 amino acids. Germline CDR1 is DFQATT and CDR2 is SNEGSKA (reference sequence). Trimming left V 3 bases short and J 3 bases short, with 6 bases between. The CDR3: CSASQDNQPQHF. The CDR3 nucleotides read TGCAGTGCTAGTCAGGACAATCAGCCCCAGCATTTT.

This clonotype was picked up a small number of times. The chain is built from TRBV20-1 and TRBJ2-3, with 7 bases matching TRBD1. The CDR3 has 15 amino acids. Germline V gives CDR1 DFQATT, CDR2 SNEGSKA (reference sequence). V trimming: 2 bases; J trimming: 4 bases; junction bases outside the gene matches: 9. Here the CDR3 DNA reads TGCAGTGCTAGATTGGGACAGTCCGGCGCAGATACGCAGTATTTT. As protein: CSARLGQSGADTQYF.

This clonotype has just a few counts. The V and J genes are TRBV11-2 and TRBJ2-7; a weak D match, TRBD2 (7 bases). Germline CDR1 is SGHAT and CDR2 is FQNNGV. V was clipped by 3 bases and J by 2 bases, with 17 bases between them. The CDR3 sequence is 16 residues long. CDR3 DNA: TGTGCCAGCAGCTTGGTTATGGGGGGGCCGGCCTACGAGCAGTACTTC. The encoded protein is CASSLVMGGPAYEQYF.

This rearrangement joins TRBV20-1 to TRBJ2-6; TRBD2 might be the D (6 bases). The germline gives CDR1 DFQATT, CDR2 SNEGSKA (reference sequence). The V end was cut by 5 bases, the J end by 4 bases, with 24 bases between. This CDR3 is 18 amino acids long. In nucleotides, the CDR3 is TGCAGTGCTGGATTCCGGGACTGGGCTAGAGCGGGGGCCAACGTCCTGACTTTC. Its translation is CSAGFRDWARAGANVLTF.

The V call is TRBV18, the J call TRBJ2-1, with D unclear. Germline CDR1 and CDR2: KGHSH and LQKENI. V was pared by 3 bases and J by 5 bases, with 8 bases between. The CDR3 covers 13 residues. CDR3 bases: TGTGCCAGCTCACCGAATATTAACAATGAGCAGTTCTTC. Protein product: CASSPNINNEQFF. Based on the CDR3 plus reference TRBV18 and TRBJ2-1, the full variable domain is NAGVMQNPRHLVRRRGQEARLRCSPMKGHSHVYWYRQLPEEGLKFMVYLQKENIIDESGMPKERFSAEFPKEGPSILRIQQVVRGDSAAYFCASSPNINNEQFFGPGTRLTVL.

This sequence joins TRBV2 and TRBJ1-5; D ambiguous. With 7 bases removed from V and 2 bases from J, the gap between germline ends came to 9 bases. This CDR3 has 13 amino acids. Looked up from germline, CDR1 is SNHLY and CDR2 is FYNNEI. CDR3 DNA: TGTGCCAGCACGGTGTGGGGCAATCAGCCCCAGCATTTT. Translated, it gives CASTVWGNQPQHF. Variable domain in full (rest from reference TRBV2 and TRBJ1-5): EPEVTQTPSHQVTQMGQEVILRCVPISNHLYFYWYRQILGQKVEFLVSFYNNEISEKSEIFDDQFSVERPDGSNFTLKIRSTKLEDSAMYFCASTVWGNQPQHFGDGTRLSIL.

The chain employs TRBV27 and TRBJ1-6; D ambiguous. The CDR3 is made up of 13 amino acids. V gave up 2 bases and J gave up 8 bases, with 7 bases separating them. Germline CDR1 reads MNHEY; CDR2 reads SMNVEV (reference sequence). This CDR3 reads CASSLNGDSPLHF. The CDR3 bases are TGTGCCAGCAGTTTAAACGGGGATTCACCCCTCCACTTT.

This rearrangement joins TRBV6-1 to TRBJ2-1; TRBD2 matches 7 bases. The CDR3 contains 13 residues. Germline loops: CDR1 MNHNS, CDR2 SASEGT. J gave up 4 bases and V 11 bases, and 8 bases lay outside the gene matches. The CDR3 sequence is CASRGDLYNEQFF. CDR3 sequence (DNA): TGTGCCTCTCGGGGGGATTTGTACAATGAGCAGTTCTTC.

This chain links TRBV27 with TRBJ2-2, with TRBD1 as a possible D gene (5 bases). The V gene lost 6 bases and the J gene lost 1 base, with 6 bases spanning the gap. Per the germline V gene, CDR1 is MNHEY and CDR2 is SMNVEV (reference sequence). The CDR3 runs to 13 residues. CDR3 sequence: CASRRGNTGELFF. The CDR3 DNA follows: TGTGCCAGCAGAAGGGGGAACACCGGGGAGCTGTTTTTT.

V and J are TRBV5-1 and TRBJ2-1; D is perhaps TRBD2 (5 bases). This CDR3 is built from 14 residues. CDR1 is SGHRS, CDR2 YFSETQ, per germline. Trimming left V 2 bases short and J 4 bases short, with 10 bases between. The CDR3 nucleotides read TGCGCCAGCAGCTTTTCCCGGGAATACAATGAGCAGTTCTTC. Amino acid sequence: CASSFSREYNEQFF. The whole variable domain, remainder taken from reference TRBV5-1 and TRBJ2-1, is KAGVTQTPRYLIKTRGQQVTLSCSPISGHRSVSWYQQTPGQGLQFLFEYFSETQRNKGNFPGRFSGRQFSNSRSEMNVSTLELGDSALYLCASSFSREYNEQFFGPGTRLTVL.

The chain employs TRBV28 and TRBJ2-1; 10 bases fit TRBD2. CDR3 length: 20 amino acids. Per germline, CDR1 MDHEN and CDR2 SYDVKM. V trimming: 6 bases; J trimming: 0 bases; junction bases outside the gene matches: 17. The CDR3 coding sequence is TGTGCCAGCAGACCCTCCCCGGGACTAGCGACATTTCTCTCCTACAATGAGCAGTTCTTC. Translation gives CASRPSPGLATFLSYNEQFF.

This rearrangement joins TRBV27 to TRBJ1-2; D is perhaps TRBD1 (6 bases). Germline-derived CDR1 and CDR2 are MNHEY and SMNVEV (reference sequence). V dropped 6 bases and J dropped 7 bases, with 18 bases sitting between them. This CDR3 is built from 14 residues. The CDR3 region has the DNA TGTGCCAGCAGCCCGCGACAGGCCTATATTGGCTACACCTTC. It yields the protein CASSPRQAYIGYTF.

The count of this clonotype is one. J is TRBJ2-5 and V is TRBV2; 9 nucleotides match TRBD2. V gave up 1 base and J gave up 5 bases; unmatched junction bases: 14. The CDR3 is made up of 18 amino acids. The germline V gene has CDR1 SNHLY and CDR2 FYNNEI. CDR3 nucleotide sequence: TGTGCCAGCAGTGAAGTCGGAAGGATAGGACTAGCGCAGGAGACCCAGTACTTC. The encoded protein is CASSEVGRIGLAQETQYF.

This clonotype was seen just once. The chain uses TRBV10-2 and TRBJ2-3; D possibly uses TRBD1 or TRBD2 (5 bases each). Germline values: CDR1 WSHSY, CDR2 SAAADI. Trimming removed 6 bases at V and 3 bases at J, with 7 bases between. This CDR3 has 12 amino acids. The CDR3 nucleotides are TGCGCCAGCAGGGGGGAAACAGATACGCAGTATTTT. Protein: CASRGETDTQYF.